This T cell receptor beta chain was captured in a study of blood T cell repertoires in COVID-19 (dated by TCRdb to 2020 to 2022). As for the study more broadly: Samples covering the acute and convalescent phases of COVID-19 were provided by collaborators in the United States, Italy and Spain. The prospective study material was composed of cDNA or gDNA derived from T cells, B-cell-depleted T cells, or PBMCs. Subjects who had been exposed to COVID-19, were actively infected with it, or had recovered from it provided the deeply sampled blood TCRbeta repertoires that made up the dataset. A freely available public database, intended as a resource for researchers studying the immune response to SARS-CoV-2, is where the repertoires were released. The samples were drawn from the first 160 participants of the ongoing ImmuneRACE study and from some 1,300 subjects provided by 6 global collaborators. The sample metadata nearly always contained a de-identified subject ID, COVID-19 status, age in years and sex. Where HLA class I and class II types were available, the types were taken from metadata supplied by the sample provider, not from assay-based typing.

TCRbeta CDR3 regions were amplified from genomic DNA using the immunoSEQ Assay, a bias-controlled multiplex PCR. As for the original processing: The number of nucleated cells in each sample was estimated by amplification of reference gene primers within the assay. To quantify the absolute abundance of each unique TCRbeta CDR3 rearrangement, sequence reads were collapsed and filtered. Productive Simpson clonality was computed per sample as the square root of Simpson's diversity index over productive rearrangements. TCRdb limited this immuneACCESS table to in-frame rearrangements with V and J called. A share of clones is missing; checked studies link under half to unresolved V genes, and the rest is unexplained. V, J and clone size derive from that table, while D and trimming were established from the DNA sequence. Recorded for this sample are roughly 280,000 clones; 89% of them occurred a single time. The ten largest clones take up approximately 2% of the sample.

For this clone: Its specific antigen is unknown. One base away there is no much larger clone; base qualities are not given.

General findings and caveats noted by the study authors: How much clinical and demographic metadata was included differed by source and by participant, and the metadata was provided uncurated.

CDR1 SNHLY and CDR2 FYNNEI are derived from the germline V gene. The junction shows trimming of 2 bases on V and 3 bases on J, plus 14 bases between the germline ends. The CDR3 measures 16 amino acids from cysteine to phenylalanine. Only the CDR3 region is kept as DNA, spanning 48 bases read in frame from base 1. Participants in the prospective study were aged about 18 to 89 years, lived in 20 to 25 United States geographic areas, and enrolled through a virtual design. In the prospective study, cohorts were assigned on the basis of participant-reported clinical history obtained from a screening survey and a study questionnaire. Recovered participants in ImmuneRACE Cohort 3 were defined as having two consecutive negative NP/OP PCR tests, clearance from a healthcare professional, or resolution of symptoms. Mobile phlebotomists in the prospective study collected whole blood, serum and a nasopharyngeal or oropharyngeal swab from every participant. Participants in the prospective study had the option to provide additional blood draws and questionnaires over an approximately 2-month period. Prospective study blood samples were shipped either frozen or at room temperature before DNA extraction.

The chain was built from TRBV2 and TRBJ1-3; TRBD1 is a weak D gene call, 5 bases matching. Sample: PBMCs or T cells enriched from blood (not recorded which). This TCR was sampled from a woman aged 60-75 years who had recovered from COVID-19. The DNA sequence follows: TGTGCCAGCAGTGAAAACATGGGGCAGGGTGGAAACACCATATATTTT. Its translation reads: CASSENMGQGGNTIYF.